This passage covers 20 T cell receptor beta chains from one sample sequenced in a study of shared clonotypes between healthy human individuals. Here immunoSEQ multiplex PCR was the method, and the copy in TCRdb shows in-frame clones only, minus some. The sample holds over 850,000 clones, around 82% seen once. Material: memory CD4+ T cells from PBMCs. Subset specified: CD45RA-negative fraction. These TCRs come from a man younger than 30 in good health. Some clones in this sample may be carry-over from other donors' samples.

The rearrangement uses TRBV19 and TRBJ1-5, with no clear D. Looked up from germline, CDR1 is LNHDA and CDR2 is SQIVND (reference sequence). This CDR3 region has 15 residues. The V and J ends lost 1 base and 0 bases respectively, with 7 bases between them. The CDR3 nucleotides are TGTGCCAGTAGTATAGCCCCCAGTAGCAATCAGCCCCAGCATTTT. Translating it yields CASSIAPSSNQPQHF.

This chain joins TRBV11-2 and TRBJ2-1; D is ambiguous. The germline V gene encodes CDR1 SGHAT and CDR2 FQNNGV. V lost 9 bases, J lost 9 bases, and 9 bases lay in between. The CDR3 consists of 10 residues. For the CDR3, the DNA is TGTGCCAGACGAGCAAGTGAGCAGTTCTTC. It codes for CARRASEQFF. The full variable domain, in which reference TRBV11-2 and TRBJ2-1 provide the parts outside the CDR3, is EAGVAQSPRYKIIEKRQSVAFWCNPISGHATLYWYQQILGQGPKLLIQFQNNGVVDDSQLPKDRFSAERLKGVDSTLKIQPAKLEDSAVYLCARRASEQFFGPGTRLTVL.

The gene calls are TRBV6-4 and TRBJ1-1, with 11 bases lining up with TRBD1. With 6 bases clipped from V and 2 bases from J, the junction kept 5 bases outside the gene matches. The CDR3 spans 15 residues. Germline V gene data show CDR1 as MRHNA and CDR2 as SNTAGT. CDR3 bases: TGTGCCAGCAGAGGACAGGGGGCTCTTAACACTGAAGCTTTCTTT. Its translation: CASRGQGALNTEAFF.

The chain carries TRBV6-5 and TRBJ1-5; D unresolved. The length of the CDR3 is 13 residues. The germline V gene has CDR1 MNHEY and CDR2 SVGAGI. Trimming shortened V by 5 bases and J by 9 bases, and 14 bases separated the two germline ends. The CDR3 loop is CASSAFGSGPQHF. The DNA for the CDR3 is TGTGCCAGCAGTGCCTTCGGGTCAGGGCCCCAGCATTTT.

This sequence joins TRBV5-1 and TRBJ2-7, with D perhaps matching TRBD1 or TRBD2 (5 bases each). V was clipped by 6 bases and J by 4 bases, with 17 bases between them. Germline values: CDR1 SGHRS, CDR2 YFSETQ. The CDR3 loop spans 14 amino acids. The chain's CDR3 is CASKLLGEFYEQYF. Written as DNA, the CDR3 is TGCGCCAGCAAACTTCTGGGGGAATTTTACGAGCAGTACTTC.

DNA of the CDR3: TGCGCCAGCAGCTTGGGGCCTGGGGCTAGCACAGATACGCAGTATTTT. Translating it yields CASSLGPGASTDTQYF. The chain carries TRBV5-1 and TRBJ2-3, with D perhaps matching TRBD1 (5 bases). Germline CDR1 reads SGHRS; CDR2 reads YFSETQ. V shed 0 bases and J shed 0 bases, with 11 bases lying between them. The CDR3 contains 16 residues.

The chain couples TRBV4-3 to TRBJ2-1, with 7 bases fitting TRBD2. In germline, CDR1 is LGHNA, CDR2 YSLEER. After removal of 1 base from V and 2 bases from J, the junction contained 11 bases not matched to a gene. The CDR3 runs to 18 residues. CDR3 in amino acids: CASSQGSGRGLTYNEQFF. Written as DNA, the CDR3 is TGCGCCAGCAGCCAAGGTTCTGGGAGGGGCCTTACCTACAATGAGCAGTTCTTC.

This clone was seen just once. J is TRBJ2-7 and V is TRBV7-9, with D tentatively TRBD2 (5 bases). Germline V lookup: CDR1 SEHNR, CDR2 FQNEAQ (reference sequence). This CDR3 region has 15 residues. V was pared by 4 bases and J by 1 base, with 14 bases between. This chain's CDR3 is CASSSGRLPSYEQYF. The CDR3, as DNA: TGTGCCAGCAGCTCGGGGAGACTACCATCCTACGAGCAGTACTTC.

This clone has just a few counts. V is TRBV7-9 and J is TRBJ2-1, with TRBD1 matching over 12 bases. The CDR3 totals 15 residues. In germline, CDR1 is SEHNR, CDR2 FQNEAQ (reference sequence). Unmatched junction bases numbered 9, after V lost 3 bases and J lost 12 bases. The CDR3 spells CASSFSGQGALGQFF. For the CDR3, the DNA is TGTGCCAGCAGCTTCTCGGGACAGGGGGCGTTAGGGCAGTTCTTC. The full variable domain, its missing parts supplied by reference TRBV7-9 and TRBJ2-1, is DTGVSQNPRHKITKRGQNVTFRCDPISEHNRLYWYRQTLGQGPEFLTYFQNEAQLEKSRLLSDRFSAERPKGSFSTLEIQRTEQGDSAMYLCASSFSGQGALGQFFGPGTRLTVL.

The J gene is TRBJ1-2, the V gene TRBV7-9; TRBD1 agrees at 8 bases. Germline V lookup: CDR1 SEHNR, CDR2 FQNEAQ (reference sequence). J gave up 7 bases and V 5 bases, and 18 bases lay outside the gene matches. CDR3 length: 17 residues. CDR3 coding DNA: TGTGCCAGCAGCAAATTTGGACAGGGAGGTCGGGAGAGTGGCTACACCTTC. It encodes CASSKFGQGGRESGYTF. Looking up the rest from reference TRBV7-9 and TRBJ1-2 gives the full variable domain: DTGVSQNPRHKITKRGQNVTFRCDPISEHNRLYWYRQTLGQGPEFLTYFQNEAQLEKSRLLSDRFSAERPKGSFSTLEIQRTEQGDSAMYLCASSKFGQGGRESGYTFGSGTRLTVV.

The chain combines TRBV28 with TRBJ2-3, with 9 bases fitting TRBD1. Looked up from germline, CDR1 is MDHEN and CDR2 is SYDVKM. The CDR3 spans 15 residues. Germline trimming cut 4 bases from V and 5 bases from J; bases unmatched to any gene: 7. CDR3 nucleotides: TGTGCCAGCAGTTCTTCCGGGACAGGGTTAGATACGCAGTATTTT. Residues: CASSSSGTGLDTQYF. The whole variable domain, filled in from reference TRBV28 and TRBJ2-3, reads DVKVTQSSRYLVKRTGEKVFLECVQDMDHENMFWYRQDPGLGLRLIYFSYDVKMKEKGDIPEGYSVSREKKERFSLILESASTNQTSMYLCASSSSGTGLDTQYFGPGTRLTVL.

The V gene is TRBV10-3, the J gene TRBJ2-2, with a tentative D call TRBD1 (6 bases). The V gene's germline CDR1 is ENHRY and CDR2 SYGVKD. Trimming pared 5 bases from V and 6 bases from J, leaving 19 bases between. The CDR3 is 16 residues long. CDR3 in DNA: TGTGCCATCAGTAGGTCAGGGGCCGGCGGATCCGGGGAGCTGTTTTTT. This sequence encodes CAISRSGAGGSGELFF.

The V call is TRBV7-7, the J call TRBJ2-5; 7 positions match TRBD1. Germline V gene sequence: CDR1 SSHAT, CDR2 FNYEAQ (reference sequence). Germline trimming cut 5 bases from V and 5 bases from J; bases unmatched to any gene: 8. The CDR3 spans 14 residues. CDR3 DNA sequence: TGTGCCAGCAGCGCTATCACAGGGGTTGAGACCCAGTACTTC. Its protein is CASSAITGVETQYF.

The count of this clone is one. The chain carries TRBV5-1 and TRBJ2-5, with a tentative D call TRBD2 (5 bases). Looked up from germline, CDR1 is SGHRS and CDR2 is YFSETQ. Between the trimmed V and J ends, which lost 4 bases and 4 bases, there was a span of 20 bases. The CDR3 runs to 16 residues. The CDR3 reads CASSSTPMRVAETQYF. The CDR3 DNA sequence: TGCGCCAGCAGCAGCACCCCAATGAGGGTGGCAGAGACCCAGTACTTC.

The chain joins TRBV5-5 to TRBJ1-5; D gene uncertain. CDR3 size: 13 residues. Per the germline V gene, CDR1 is SGHKS and CDR2 is YYEKEE (reference sequence). V lost 4 bases and J 7 bases, leaving 12 bases between the germline ends. The CDR3 nucleotides read TGTGCCAGCAGCCCGAATGGAGGCCAGCCCCAGCATTTT. Its protein product is CASSPNGGQPQHF.

This clone appeared a few times. The chain carries TRBV28 and TRBJ2-1, with D possibly being TRBD1 (5 bases). Germline V CDR1 and CDR2: MDHEN, SYDVKM. CDR3 length: 16 residues. Trimming left V 10 bases short and J 3 bases short, with 22 bases between. The DNA for the CDR3 is TGTGCCACCCTTGGTCGTACAGGAAGGCGCTACAATGAGCAGTTCTTC. Translating it yields CATLGRTGRRYNEQFF.

The chain combines TRBV5-5 with TRBJ2-7; D is unresolved. Germline V gene data show CDR1 as SGHKS and CDR2 as YYEKEE (reference sequence). Between the trimmed V and J ends, which lost 4 bases and 4 bases, there was a span of 18 bases. CDR3 length equals 15 residues. The DNA of the CDR3 is TGTGCCAGCAGCGAATGGCCGAGTCTTGCGTACGAGCAGTACTTC. Amino acids: CASSEWPSLAYEQYF.

V usage is TRBV6-1 and J usage is TRBJ2-3; either TRBD1 or TRBD2 may fit D (5 bases each). The CDR3 is 16 amino acids. The V and J ends lost 4 bases and 6 bases respectively, with 20 bases between them. Germline lookup yields CDR1 MNHNS and CDR2 SASEGT. The CDR3 region is CASSAIRRDVGDTQYF. CDR3 nucleotide sequence: TGTGCCAGCAGTGCCATCCGACGGGACGTCGGGGATACGCAGTATTTT.

This chain connects TRBV5-6 to TRBJ1-3; D gene ambiguous. The CDR3 sequence is 16 residues long. V was cut by 0 bases and J by 0 bases, with 10 bases left in between. The germline V gene encodes CDR1 SGHDT and CDR2 YYEEEE. In DNA, the CDR3 is TGTGCCAGCAGCTTGGGGGCGACATACTCTGGAAACACCATATATTTT. Its protein is CASSLGATYSGNTIYF.

This clone was counted a few times. The chain joins TRBV28 to TRBJ1-4; 9 bases map to TRBD1. The CDR3 totals 15 residues. CDR1 and CDR2 from the germline V gene are MDHEN and SYDVKM. J gave up 6 bases and V 5 bases, and 7 bases lay outside the gene matches. The CDR3 spells CASSAETGGDEKLFF. CDR3 coding DNA: TGTGCCAGCAGTGCCGAGACAGGGGGGGATGAAAAACTGTTTTTT.